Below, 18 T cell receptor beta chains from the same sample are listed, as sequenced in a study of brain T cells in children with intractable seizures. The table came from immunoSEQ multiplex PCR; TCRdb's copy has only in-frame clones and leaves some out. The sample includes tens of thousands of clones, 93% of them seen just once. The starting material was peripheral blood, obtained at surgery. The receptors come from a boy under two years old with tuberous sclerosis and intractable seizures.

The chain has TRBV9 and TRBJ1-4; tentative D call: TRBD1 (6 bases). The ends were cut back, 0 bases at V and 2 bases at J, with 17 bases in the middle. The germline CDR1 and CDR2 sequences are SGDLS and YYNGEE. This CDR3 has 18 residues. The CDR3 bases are TGTGCCAGCAGCGTAGGAGACAGGCGTTCGGGGACTAATGAAAAACTGTTTTTT. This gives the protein CASSVGDRRSGTNEKLFF.

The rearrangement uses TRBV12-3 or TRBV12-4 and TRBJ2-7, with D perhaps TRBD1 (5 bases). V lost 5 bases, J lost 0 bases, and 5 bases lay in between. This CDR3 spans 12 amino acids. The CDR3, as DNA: TGTGCCAGCAGTCAGGGCTCCTACGAGCAGTACTTC. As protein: CASSQGSYEQYF.

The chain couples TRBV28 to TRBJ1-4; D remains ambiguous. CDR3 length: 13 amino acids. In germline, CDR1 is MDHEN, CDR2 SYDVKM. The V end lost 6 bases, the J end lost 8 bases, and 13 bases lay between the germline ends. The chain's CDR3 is CASSLLGEEKLFF. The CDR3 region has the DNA TGTGCCAGCAGCCTGTTGGGTGAGGAAAAACTGTTTTTT.

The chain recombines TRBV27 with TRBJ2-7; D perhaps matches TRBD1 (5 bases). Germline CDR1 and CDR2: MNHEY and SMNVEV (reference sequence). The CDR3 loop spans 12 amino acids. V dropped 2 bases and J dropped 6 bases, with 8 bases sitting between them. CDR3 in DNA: TGTGCCAGCAGTTTACAGGGAAGCGAGCAGTACTTC. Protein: CASSLQGSEQYF.

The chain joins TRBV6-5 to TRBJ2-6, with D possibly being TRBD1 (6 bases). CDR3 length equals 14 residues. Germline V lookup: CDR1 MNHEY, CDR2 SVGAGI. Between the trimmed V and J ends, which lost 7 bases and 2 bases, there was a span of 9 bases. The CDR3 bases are TGTGCCAGCATGGGGGCGGCTGGGGCCAACGTCCTGACTTTC. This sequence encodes CASMGAAGANVLTF.

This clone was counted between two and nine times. CDR3 loop: CASSSPTGSSGNTIYF. CDR3 coding DNA: TGTGCCAGCAGCTCACCGACGGGATCCTCTGGAAACACCATATATTTT. The chain joins TRBV7-9 to TRBJ1-3; D gene uncertain. Germline CDR1 and CDR2: SEHNR and FQNEAQ (reference sequence). The CDR3 is made up of 16 amino acids. The V gene lost 4 bases and the J gene lost 0 bases, with 13 bases spanning the gap.

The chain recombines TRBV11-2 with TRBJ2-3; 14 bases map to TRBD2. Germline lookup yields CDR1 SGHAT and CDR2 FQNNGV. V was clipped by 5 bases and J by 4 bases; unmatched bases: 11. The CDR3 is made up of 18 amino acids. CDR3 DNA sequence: TGTGCCAGCAGCGATGAACCGGGACTAGCGGGAGTTGCAGATACGCAGTATTTT. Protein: CASSDEPGLAGVADTQYF.

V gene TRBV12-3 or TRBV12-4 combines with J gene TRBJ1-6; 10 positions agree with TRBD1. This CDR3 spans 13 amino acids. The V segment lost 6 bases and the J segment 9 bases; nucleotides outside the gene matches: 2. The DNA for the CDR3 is TGTGCCAGCAGGACAGGGGGCTTTTCACCCCTCCACTTT. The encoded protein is CASRTGGFSPLHF.

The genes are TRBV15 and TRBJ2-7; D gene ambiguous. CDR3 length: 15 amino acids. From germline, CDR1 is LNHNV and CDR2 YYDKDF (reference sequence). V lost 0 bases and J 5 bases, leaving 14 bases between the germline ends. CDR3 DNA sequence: TGTGCCACCAGCAGAGAGTTAGGATCCTTCCACGAGCAGTACTTC. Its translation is CATSRELGSFHEQYF.

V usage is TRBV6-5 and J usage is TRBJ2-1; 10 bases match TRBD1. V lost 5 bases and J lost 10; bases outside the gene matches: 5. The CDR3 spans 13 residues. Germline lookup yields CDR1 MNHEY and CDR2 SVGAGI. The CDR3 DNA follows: TGTGCCAGCAGTCGGACAGGGGGATGGGAGCAGTTCTTC. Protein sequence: CASSRTGGWEQFF.

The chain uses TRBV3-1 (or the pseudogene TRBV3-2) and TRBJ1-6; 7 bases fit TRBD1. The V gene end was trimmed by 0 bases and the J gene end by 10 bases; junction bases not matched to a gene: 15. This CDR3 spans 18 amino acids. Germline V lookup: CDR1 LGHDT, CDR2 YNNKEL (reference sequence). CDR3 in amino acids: CASSQDIGGETGYSPLHF. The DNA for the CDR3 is TGTGCCAGCAGCCAAGATATCGGTGGCGAGACAGGGTACTCACCCCTCCACTTT.

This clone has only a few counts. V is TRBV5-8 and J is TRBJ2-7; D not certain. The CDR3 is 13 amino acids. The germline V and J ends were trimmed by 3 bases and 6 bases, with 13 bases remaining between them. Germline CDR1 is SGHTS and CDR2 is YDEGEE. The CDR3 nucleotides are TGTGCCAGCAGCTCCCTCGGGTTACGCGAGCAGTACTTC. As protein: CASSSLGLREQYF.

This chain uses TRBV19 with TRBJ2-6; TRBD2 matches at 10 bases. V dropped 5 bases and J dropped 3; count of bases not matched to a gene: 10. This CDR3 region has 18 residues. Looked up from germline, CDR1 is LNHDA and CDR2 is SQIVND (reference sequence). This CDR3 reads CASSSSGRIYSGANVLTF. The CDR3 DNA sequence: TGTGCCAGTAGTTCTAGCGGGAGAATCTATAGTGGGGCCAACGTCCTGACTTTC.

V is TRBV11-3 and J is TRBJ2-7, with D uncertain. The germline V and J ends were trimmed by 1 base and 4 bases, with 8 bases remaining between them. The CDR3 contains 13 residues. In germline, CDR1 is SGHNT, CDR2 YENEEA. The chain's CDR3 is CASSLASPYEQYF. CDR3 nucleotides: TGTGCCAGCAGCTTAGCCTCTCCGTACGAGCAGTACTTC.

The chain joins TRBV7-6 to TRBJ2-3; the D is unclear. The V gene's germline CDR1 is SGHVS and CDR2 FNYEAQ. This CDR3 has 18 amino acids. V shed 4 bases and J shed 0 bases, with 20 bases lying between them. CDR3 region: CASSSPGASFPSTDTQYF. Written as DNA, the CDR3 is TGTGCCAGCAGCTCCCCCGGAGCTAGTTTCCCTAGCACAGATACGCAGTATTTT.

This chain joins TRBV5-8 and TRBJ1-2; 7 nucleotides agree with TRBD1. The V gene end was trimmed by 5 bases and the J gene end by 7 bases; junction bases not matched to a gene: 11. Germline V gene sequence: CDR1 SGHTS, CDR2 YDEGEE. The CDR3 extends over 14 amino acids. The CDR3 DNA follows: TGTGCCAGCAGTTTTGACAGGGTCCCTTTTGGCTACACCTTC. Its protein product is CASSFDRVPFGYTF.

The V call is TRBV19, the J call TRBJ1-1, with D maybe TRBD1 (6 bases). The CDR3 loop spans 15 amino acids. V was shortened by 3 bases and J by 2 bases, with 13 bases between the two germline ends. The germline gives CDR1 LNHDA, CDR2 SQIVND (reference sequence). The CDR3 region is CASSITGLGNTEAFF. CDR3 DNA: TGTGCCAGTAGTATCACAGGGTTAGGAAACACTGAAGCTTTCTTT.

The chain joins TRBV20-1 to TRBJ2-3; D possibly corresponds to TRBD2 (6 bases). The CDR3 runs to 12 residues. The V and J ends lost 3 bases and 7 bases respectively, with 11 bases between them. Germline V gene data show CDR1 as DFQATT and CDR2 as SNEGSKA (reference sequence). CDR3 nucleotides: TGCAGTGCTAGTCGGAGGGGTTATACGCAGTATTTT. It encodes CSASRRGYTQYF.